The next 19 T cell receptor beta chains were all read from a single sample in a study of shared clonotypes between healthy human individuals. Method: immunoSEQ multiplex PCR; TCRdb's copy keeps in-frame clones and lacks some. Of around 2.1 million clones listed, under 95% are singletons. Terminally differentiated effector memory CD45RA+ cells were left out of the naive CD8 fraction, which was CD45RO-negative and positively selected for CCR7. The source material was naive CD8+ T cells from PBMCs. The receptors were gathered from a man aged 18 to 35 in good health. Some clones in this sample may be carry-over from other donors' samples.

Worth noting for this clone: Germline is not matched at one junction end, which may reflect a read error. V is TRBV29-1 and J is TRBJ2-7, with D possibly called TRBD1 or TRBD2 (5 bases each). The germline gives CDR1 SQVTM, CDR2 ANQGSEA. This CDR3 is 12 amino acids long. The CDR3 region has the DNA TGCAGCGTGGTGGGACCCTCCCACGAGCAGTACTTC. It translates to CSVVGPSHEQYF.

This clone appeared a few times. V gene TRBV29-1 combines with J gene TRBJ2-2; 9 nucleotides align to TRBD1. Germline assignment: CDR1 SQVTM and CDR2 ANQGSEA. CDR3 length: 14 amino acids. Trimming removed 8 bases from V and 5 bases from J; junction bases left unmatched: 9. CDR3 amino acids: CSCTGGASTGELFF. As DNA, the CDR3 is TGCAGCTGTACAGGGGGCGCATCAACCGGGGAGCTGTTTTTT.

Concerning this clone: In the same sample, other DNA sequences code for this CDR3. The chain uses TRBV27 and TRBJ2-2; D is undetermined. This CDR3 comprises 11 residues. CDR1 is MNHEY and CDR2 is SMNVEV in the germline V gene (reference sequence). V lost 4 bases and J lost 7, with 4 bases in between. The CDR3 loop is CASSSNGELFF. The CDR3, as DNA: TGTGCCAGCAGTTCCAACGGGGAGCTGTTTTTT.

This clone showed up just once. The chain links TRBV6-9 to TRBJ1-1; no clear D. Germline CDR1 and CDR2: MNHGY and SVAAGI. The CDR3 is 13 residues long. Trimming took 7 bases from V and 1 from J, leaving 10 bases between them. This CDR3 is CASKVSRNTEAFF. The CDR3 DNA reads TGTGCCAGCAAAGTTAGTAGGAACACTGAAGCTTTCTTT.

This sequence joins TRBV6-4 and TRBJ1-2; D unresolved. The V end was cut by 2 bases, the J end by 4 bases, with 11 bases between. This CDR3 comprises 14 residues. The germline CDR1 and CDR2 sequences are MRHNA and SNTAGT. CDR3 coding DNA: TGTGCCAGCAGTGACGGCCGAACCGGCTATGGCTACACCTTC. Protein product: CASSDGRTGYGYTF.

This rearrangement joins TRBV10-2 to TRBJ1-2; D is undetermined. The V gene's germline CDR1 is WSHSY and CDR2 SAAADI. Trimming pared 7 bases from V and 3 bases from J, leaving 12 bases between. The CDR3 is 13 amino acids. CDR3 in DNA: TGCGCCAGCAATGGGGTCTTGGACTATGGCTACACCTTC. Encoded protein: CASNGVLDYGYTF.

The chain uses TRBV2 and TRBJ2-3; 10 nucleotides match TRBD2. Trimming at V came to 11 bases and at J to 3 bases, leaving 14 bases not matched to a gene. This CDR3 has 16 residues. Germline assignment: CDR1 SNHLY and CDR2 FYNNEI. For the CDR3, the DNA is TGTGCCTTACAAGGGCTAGCGGGAGATATGACAGATACGCAGTATTTT. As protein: CALQGLAGDMTDTQYF.

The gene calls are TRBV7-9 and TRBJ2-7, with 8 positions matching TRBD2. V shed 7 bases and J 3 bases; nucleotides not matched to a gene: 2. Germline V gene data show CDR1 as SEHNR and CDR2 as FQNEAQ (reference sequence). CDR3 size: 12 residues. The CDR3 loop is CASKAGDYEQYF. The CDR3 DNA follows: TGTGCCAGCAAAGCGGGGGACTACGAGCAGTACTTC.

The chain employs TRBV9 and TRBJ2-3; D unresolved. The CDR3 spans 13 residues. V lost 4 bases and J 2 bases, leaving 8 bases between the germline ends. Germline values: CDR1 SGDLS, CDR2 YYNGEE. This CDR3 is CASSPFPTDTQYF. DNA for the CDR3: TGTGCCAGCAGCCCCTTCCCCACAGATACGCAGTATTTT.

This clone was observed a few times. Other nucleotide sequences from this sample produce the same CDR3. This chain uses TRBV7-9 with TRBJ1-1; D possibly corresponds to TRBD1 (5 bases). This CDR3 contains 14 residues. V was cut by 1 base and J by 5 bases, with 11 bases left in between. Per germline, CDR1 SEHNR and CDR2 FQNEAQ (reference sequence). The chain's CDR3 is CASSLVQGGTEAFF. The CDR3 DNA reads TGTGCCAGCAGCTTAGTTCAGGGTGGGACTGAAGCTTTCTTT.

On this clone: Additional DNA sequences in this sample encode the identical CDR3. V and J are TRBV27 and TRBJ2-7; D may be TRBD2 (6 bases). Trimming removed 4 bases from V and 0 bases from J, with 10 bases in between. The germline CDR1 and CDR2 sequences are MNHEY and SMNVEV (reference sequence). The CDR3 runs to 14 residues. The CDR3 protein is CASSSLGSSYEQYF. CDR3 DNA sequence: TGTGCCAGCAGTTCGCTCGGGAGCTCCTACGAGCAGTACTTC.

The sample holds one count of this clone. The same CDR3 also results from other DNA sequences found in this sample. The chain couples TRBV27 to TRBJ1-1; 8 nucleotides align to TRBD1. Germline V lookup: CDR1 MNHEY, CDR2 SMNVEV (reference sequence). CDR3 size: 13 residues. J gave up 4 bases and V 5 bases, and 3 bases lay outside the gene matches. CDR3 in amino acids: CASSPTGGTEAFF. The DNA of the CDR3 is TGTGCCAGCAGTCCCACAGGGGGCACTGAAGCTTTCTTT.

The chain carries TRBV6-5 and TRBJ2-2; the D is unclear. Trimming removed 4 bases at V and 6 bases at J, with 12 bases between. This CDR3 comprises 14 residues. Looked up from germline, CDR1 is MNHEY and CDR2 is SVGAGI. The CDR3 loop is CASSSGRTSGELFF. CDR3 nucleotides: TGTGCCAGCAGTTCCGGGCGTACCTCCGGGGAGCTGTTTTTT.

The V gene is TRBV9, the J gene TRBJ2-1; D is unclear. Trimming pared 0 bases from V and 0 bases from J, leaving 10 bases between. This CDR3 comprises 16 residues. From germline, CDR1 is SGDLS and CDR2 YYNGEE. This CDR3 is CASSVGYTISYNEQFF. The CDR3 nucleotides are TGTGCCAGCAGCGTAGGGTACACAATCTCCTACAATGAGCAGTTCTTC.

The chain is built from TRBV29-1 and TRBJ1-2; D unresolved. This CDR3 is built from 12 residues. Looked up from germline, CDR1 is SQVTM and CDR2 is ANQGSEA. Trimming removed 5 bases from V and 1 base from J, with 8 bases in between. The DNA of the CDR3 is TGCAGCGTTAGAGAGATTAACTATGGCTACACCTTC. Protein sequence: CSVREINYGYTF.

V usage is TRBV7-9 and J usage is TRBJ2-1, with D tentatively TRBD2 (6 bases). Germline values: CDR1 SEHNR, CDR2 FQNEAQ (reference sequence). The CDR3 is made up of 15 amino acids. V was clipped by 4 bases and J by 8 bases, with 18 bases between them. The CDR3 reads CASSSIQSIADEQFF. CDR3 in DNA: TGTGCCAGCAGCTCGATACAGAGTATAGCGGATGAGCAGTTCTTC.

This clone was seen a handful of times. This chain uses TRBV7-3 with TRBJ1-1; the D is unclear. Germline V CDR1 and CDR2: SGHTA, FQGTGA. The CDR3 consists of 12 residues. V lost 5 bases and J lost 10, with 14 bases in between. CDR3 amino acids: CASSLDGRGAFF. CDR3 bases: TGTGCCAGCAGCCTGGACGGGCGGGGAGCTTTCTTT.

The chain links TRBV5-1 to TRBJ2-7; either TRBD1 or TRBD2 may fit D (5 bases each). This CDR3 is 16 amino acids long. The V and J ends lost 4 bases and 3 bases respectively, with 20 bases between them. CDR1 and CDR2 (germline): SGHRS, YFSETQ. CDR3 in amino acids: CASSPREGRTFYEQYF. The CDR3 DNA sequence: TGCGCCAGCAGCCCCCGCGAGGGACGGACGTTCTACGAGCAGTACTTC.

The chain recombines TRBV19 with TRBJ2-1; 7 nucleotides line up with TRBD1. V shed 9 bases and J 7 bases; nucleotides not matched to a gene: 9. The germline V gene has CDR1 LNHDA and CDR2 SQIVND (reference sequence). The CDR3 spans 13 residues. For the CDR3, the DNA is TGTGCCAGCGTTGGTCGGGACAGTAATGAGCAGTTCTTC. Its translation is CASVGRDSNEQFF.